The entry that follows covers one T cell receptor (beta chain) sequence. Its recognized antigen is unknown. No much larger clone is present one base from it, and per-base qualities are unavailable. The library was built by means of the immunoSEQ multiplex PCR assay. TCRdb retrieved this table from immuneACCESS and kept in-frame rearrangements only. Not all clones are present; in checked studies, unresolved V genes account for under half, and no reason is known for the remainder. The sample table lists 1,400 to 1,500 clones, about four fifths of them with a count of one. Jointly, the top ten make up approximately 6.9% of the sample. This specimen comes from a study of chemoradiotherapy in HPV16-positive cancers (dated by TCRdb to about 2022). Some background on the complete study: Using functional T-cell assays on cells from two HPV16-positive patients, the researchers defined candidate HPV-specific T-cell clones and common TCR motifs. Whether T-cell immunity against the HPV oncoproteins E6 and E7 changes during chemoradiotherapy and whether survival is affected by this immunity were examined in the study. TCR repertoires from some 90 patients with HPV-related cancers were then used to track the candidate HPV-specific TCRs and motifs.

General conclusions and limits of the study: Expansion of candidate HPV-specific clones and E7-related TCR motifs was observed in the tumor microenvironment during treatment, whereas no such expansion was observed for non-HPV-specific T cells. Among HPV16-positive patients, expansion of HPV-responsive T cells during chemoradiotherapy was associated with better recurrence-free survival. The functional definition of HPV-specific T cells was derived from only a couple of HPV16-positive patients, and the survival association was reported for HPV16-positive patients.

Repertoires were sampled multiple times during chemoradiotherapy, which allowed clonal expansion in the tumor microenvironment to be followed. The clonotype was recovered from a human donor with HPV-associated anogenital cancer. Sequenced material: tumor tissue, taken from a patient who underwent chemoradiotherapy.

The CDR3 loop reads CASSLSETTLLAQYF. The DNA sequence follows: TGTGCCAGCAGCTTATCTGAGACTACTCTTCTAGCCCAGTACTTC. The chain employs TRBV7-8 and TRBJ2-5; a tentative D call is TRBD2 (5 bases match). The germline V gene supplies CDR1 SGHVS and CDR2 FQNEAQ. Its CDR3 holds 15 amino acids, cysteine through phenylalanine. Of all the DNA, just the CDR3 is kept, 45 bases in frame from base 1. V was cut back by 2 bases and J by 9 bases, leaving a gap of 19 bases between them.